What follows are 25 T cell receptor beta chains derived from one specimen sequenced in a study of neurological immune-mediated disorders. Using its own MiXCR run on the 5' RACE reads, TCRdb lists one record per CDR3 protein. The sample has about 53,000 distinct CDR3 sequences, about 8% seen once; the top ten hold roughly 2%. Sample time point: longitudinal time-point 3. Sequenced input: PBMCs. Receptors originate from a woman aged 40-49 years in good health.

This clonotype showed up many times. The CDR3: CASGGGLDTEAFF. As DNA, the CDR3 is TGTGCCTCGGGCGGGGGGCTAGACACTGAAGCTTTCTTT. The chain has TRBV10-3 and TRBJ1-1; tentative D call: TRBD1 (6 bases). Germline assignment: CDR1 ENHRY and CDR2 SYGVKD. The V and J ends lost 11 bases and 3 bases respectively, with 16 bases between them. The CDR3 is 13 amino acids.

The sample holds many counts of this clonotype. The V and J genes are TRBV6-2 or TRBV6-3 and TRBJ2-7; 11 bases align to TRBD1. V shed 9 bases and J 6 bases; nucleotides not matched to a gene: 4. The germline gives CDR1 MNHEY, CDR2 SVGEGT. The CDR3 is 12 amino acids. Here the CDR3 reads CASGQGAIEQYF. The CDR3 nucleotides are TGTGCCAGTGGACAGGGGGCCATCGAGCAGTACTTC.

This rearrangement joins TRBV7-2 to TRBJ2-3; D call uncertain. Germline lookup yields CDR1 SGHTA and CDR2 FQGNSA. This CDR3 contains 11 residues. Trimming removed 3 bases at V and 6 bases at J, with 4 bases between. The CDR3 nucleotides read TGTGCCAGCAGCTTGGCGGATACGCAGTATTTT. This translates into CASSLADTQYF.

The genes are TRBV28 and TRBJ2-7; D might be TRBD2 (6 bases). Trimming left V 8 bases short and J 2 bases short, with 7 bases between. This CDR3 comprises 11 residues. CDR1 and CDR2 (germline): MDHEN, SYDVKM. The CDR3 DNA sequence: TGTGCCAGCGGGACTCCCTACGAGCAGTACTTC. Protein product: CASGTPYEQYF.

For the CDR3, the DNA is TGTGCCAGCATTCGACAGGGGTCCAACTACGAGCAGTACTTC. Residues: CASIRQGSNYEQYF. The chain has TRBV6-2 or TRBV6-3 and TRBJ2-7; 8 bases agree with TRBD1. This CDR3 region has 14 residues. V shed 7 bases and J 3 bases; nucleotides not matched to a gene: 8. Germline V gives CDR1 MNHEY, CDR2 SVGEGT.

The rearrangement links TRBV10-2 to TRBJ2-5, with D tentatively TRBD1 or TRBD2 (5 bases each). The CDR3 has 16 residues. V dropped 8 bases and J dropped 1 base, with 20 bases sitting between them. Germline V lookup: CDR1 WSHSY, CDR2 SAAADI. CDR3 in amino acids: CASSEGPGLVQETQYF. DNA of the CDR3: TGCGCCAGCTCCGAGGGGCCAGGACTCGTCCAAGAGACCCAGTACTTC.

This clonotype was observed many times. This rearrangement joins TRBV5-1 to TRBJ2-7; possible D gene TRBD1, 6 bases. Germline loops: CDR1 SGHRS, CDR2 YFSETQ. CDR3 size: 15 residues. With 0 bases removed from V and 7 bases from J, the gap between germline ends came to 17 bases. The CDR3 here is CASSLAPETGLEQYF. The CDR3 coding sequence is TGCGCCAGCAGCTTGGCCCCAGAGACAGGCTTAGAGCAGTACTTC.

This clonotype was seen at least ten times. The chain uses TRBV11-3 and TRBJ2-2, with D uncertain. Germline lookup yields CDR1 SGHNT and CDR2 YENEEA. This CDR3 has 14 residues. V was cut by 3 bases and J by 1 base, with 6 bases left in between. The CDR3 region is CASSFHGNTGELFF. The DNA for the CDR3 is TGTGCCAGCAGCTTTCACGGGAACACCGGGGAGCTGTTTTTT.

This CDR3 reads CASSYSTGRVLDLQNEKLFF. DNA of the CDR3: TGTGCCAGCAGTTACTCTACAGGGAGAGTACTAGACTTACAAAATGAAAAACTGTTTTTT. The chain links TRBV6-2 or TRBV6-3 to TRBJ1-4, with a tentative D call TRBD1 (6 bases). CDR1 and CDR2 (germline): MNHEY, SVGEGT. V lost 0 bases to trimming and J lost 5 bases, with 25 bases between them. This CDR3 contains 20 residues.

This clonotype was counted a few times. The genes are TRBV6-2 or TRBV6-3 and TRBJ2-1; either TRBD1 or TRBD2 may fit D (5 bases each). Trimming took off 7 bases at V and 4 bases at J, with 14 bases between the two ends. The CDR3 runs 14 residues. The germline gives CDR1 MNHEY, CDR2 SVGEGT. CDR3 bases: TGTGCCAGCACCTCCGGGACGGCTTACAATGAGCAGTTCTTC. It translates to CASTSGTAYNEQFF.

The chain links TRBV5-1 to TRBJ2-7, with 7 nucleotides matching TRBD1. Per germline, CDR1 SGHRS and CDR2 YFSETQ. CDR3 length: 14 residues. The trim removed 0 bases at V and 3 bases at J, leaving 3 bases unmatched. CDR3 residues: CASSLGQGYYEQYF. CDR3 DNA sequence: TGCGCCAGCAGCTTGGGACAGGGATACTACGAGCAGTACTTC.

This clonotype was observed at least ten times. This chain joins TRBV20-1 and TRBJ2-1; TRBD2 matches at 8 bases. Looked up from germline, CDR1 is DFQATT and CDR2 is SNEGSKA (reference sequence). V dropped 0 bases and J dropped 7; count of bases not matched to a gene: 14. This CDR3 spans 17 amino acids. In nucleotides, the CDR3 is TGCAGTGCTAGAGATCACCTCGGGAGGGCCGGGTGGAATGAGCAGTTCTTC. Translating it yields CSARDHLGRAGWNEQFF.

This chain uses TRBV30 with TRBJ1-1, with 7 bases that match TRBD1. The CDR3 contains 13 residues. The germline gives CDR1 GTSNPN, CDR2 SVGIG (reference sequence). V was pared by 3 bases and J by 5 bases, with 6 bases of the junction left unmatched. CDR3 region: CAWSRGGRTEAFF. The DNA of the CDR3 is TGTGCCTGGAGCCGAGGGGGCCGGACTGAAGCTTTCTTT.

There are many counts of this clonotype. V gene TRBV6-6 combines with J gene TRBJ2-1; 10 positions match TRBD1. Germline lookup yields CDR1 MNHNY and CDR2 SVGAGI (reference sequence). V shed 7 bases, J shed 5 bases, and the junction held 11 bases outside the gene matches. The CDR3 spans 16 residues. As DNA, the CDR3 is TGTGCCAGCACCTCACGTGGGACAGGGGAACACAATGAGCAGTTCTTC. Protein: CASTSRGTGEHNEQFF.

This clonotype showed up many times. The rearrangement joins TRBV5-1 to TRBJ2-3, with 9 bases matching TRBD2. The germline CDR1 and CDR2 sequences are SGHRS and YFSETQ. The CDR3 totals 18 residues. After removal of 2 bases from V and 0 bases from J, the junction contained 10 bases not matched to a gene. This CDR3 reads CASSLGLAPTSSTDTQYF. The CDR3 DNA sequence: TGCGCCAGCAGCTTAGGACTAGCGCCTACTTCTAGCACAGATACGCAGTATTTT.

This clonotype was observed many times. V and J are TRBV29-1 and TRBJ2-3; D perhaps matches TRBD1 (6 bases). Germline V gives CDR1 SQVTM, CDR2 ANQGSEA. The CDR3 covers 14 residues. The CDR3 nucleotides are TGCACCACCAGGCAGGGGATCGTAGGAGATACGCAGTATTTT. Residues: CTTRQGIVGDTQYF.

This clonotype was recorded a few times. The V gene is TRBV5-1, the J gene TRBJ1-1; D unresolved. Germline lookup yields CDR1 SGHRS and CDR2 YFSETQ. There are 14 residues in the CDR3. Trimming pared 0 bases from V and 0 bases from J, leaving 6 bases between. CDR3 in amino acids: CASSLDGLNTEAFF. As DNA, the CDR3 is TGCGCCAGCAGCTTGGACGGATTGAACACTGAAGCTTTCTTT.

This clonotype was counted many times. This chain uses TRBV7-9 with TRBJ2-7, with D uncertain. V lost 5 bases to trimming and J lost 3 bases, with 17 bases between them. This CDR3 spans 15 amino acids. Germline-derived CDR1 and CDR2 are SEHNR and FQNEAQ (reference sequence). The CDR3 protein is CASSLDDRKGYEQYF. The DNA for the CDR3 is TGTGCCAGCAGCCTTGACGATAGGAAGGGCTACGAGCAGTACTTC.

This clonotype has a count of ten or more. The rearrangement links TRBV9 to TRBJ2-1; 10 bases match TRBD2. With 5 bases clipped from V and 7 bases from J, the junction kept 15 bases outside the gene matches. The CDR3 length is 17 residues. CDR1 and CDR2 (germline): SGDLS, YYNGEE. This CDR3 is CASRGDSSGRPMNEQFF. Here the CDR3 DNA reads TGTGCCAGCAGGGGGGATTCTAGCGGGAGACCCATGAATGAGCAGTTCTTC. Supplemented by reference TRBV9 and TRBJ2-1, the full variable domain reads DSGVTQTPKHLITATGQRVTLRCSPRSGDLSVYWYQQSLDQGLQFLIQYYNGEERAKGNILERFSAQQFPDLHSELNLSSLELGDSALYFCASRGDSSGRPMNEQFFGPGTRLTVL.

This clonotype was seen many times. This chain joins TRBV5-5 and TRBJ2-7, with D perhaps assigned TRBD1 or TRBD2 (5 bases each). The CDR3 covers 12 residues. With 4 bases removed from V and 5 bases from J, the gap between germline ends came to 10 bases. CDR1 is SGHKS and CDR2 is YYEKEE in the germline V gene (reference sequence). Here the CDR3 DNA reads TGTGCCAGCAGCCTAGAGGGACACGAGCAGTACTTC. This translates into CASSLEGHEQYF.

This clonotype was counted at least ten times. V is TRBV3-1 and J is TRBJ1-6; D is unresolved. The CDR3 covers 15 residues. The ends were cut back, 1 base at V and 2 bases at J, with 6 bases in the middle. Germline-derived CDR1 and CDR2 are LGHDT and YNNKEL (reference sequence). The CDR3 loop reads CASSQGGPYNSPLHF. The CDR3 DNA follows: TGTGCCAGCAGCCAAGGTGGACCCTATAATTCACCCCTCCACTTT.

V is TRBV15 and J is TRBJ2-1, with D tentatively TRBD1 or TRBD2 (5 bases each). The V end lost 4 bases, the J end lost 6 bases, and 22 bases lay between the germline ends. The germline V gene has CDR1 LNHNV and CDR2 YYDKDF (reference sequence). The CDR3 runs 17 residues. This CDR3 reads CATSTPTGPGISNEQFF. The CDR3 DNA follows: TGTGCCACCAGCACACCGACGGGACCGGGCATTTCCAATGAGCAGTTCTTC.

This clonotype has a count of ten or more. The chain carries TRBV29-1 and TRBJ2-1; D is undetermined. Germline-derived CDR1 and CDR2 are SQVTM and ANQGSEA. This CDR3 region has 11 residues. The V end lost 6 bases, the J end lost 10 bases, and 13 bases lay between the germline ends. The CDR3 reads CSVSKGWEQFF. CDR3 nucleotides: TGCAGCGTGTCCAAGGGTTGGGAGCAGTTCTTC.

Many counts were recorded for this clonotype. This chain connects TRBV12-3 or TRBV12-4 to TRBJ2-3, with TRBD2 matching over 13 bases. This CDR3 has 15 amino acids. The trim removed 5 bases at V and 8 bases at J, leaving 7 bases unmatched. CDR3 in DNA: TGTGCCAGCAGTCCTACTAGCGGGGGGGCGGTTACGCAGTATTTT. It encodes CASSPTSGGAVTQYF.

This clonotype was recorded at least ten times. The chain couples TRBV18 to TRBJ1-1; a weak D match, TRBD1 (5 bases). From germline, CDR1 is KGHSH and CDR2 LQKENI. V lost 3 bases and J lost 1, with 9 bases in between. This CDR3 is 14 amino acids long. Written as DNA, the CDR3 is TGTGCCAGCTCACCGGGGCCTCAGAACACTGAAGCTTTCTTT. Amino acids: CASSPGPQNTEAFF. Full variable domain (rest looked up from reference TRBV18 and TRBJ1-1): NAGVMQNPRHLVRRRGQEARLRCSPMKGHSHVYWYRQLPEEGLKFMVYLQKENIIDESGMPKERFSAEFPKEGPSILRIQQVVRGDSAAYFCASSPGPQNTEAFFGQGTRLTVV.